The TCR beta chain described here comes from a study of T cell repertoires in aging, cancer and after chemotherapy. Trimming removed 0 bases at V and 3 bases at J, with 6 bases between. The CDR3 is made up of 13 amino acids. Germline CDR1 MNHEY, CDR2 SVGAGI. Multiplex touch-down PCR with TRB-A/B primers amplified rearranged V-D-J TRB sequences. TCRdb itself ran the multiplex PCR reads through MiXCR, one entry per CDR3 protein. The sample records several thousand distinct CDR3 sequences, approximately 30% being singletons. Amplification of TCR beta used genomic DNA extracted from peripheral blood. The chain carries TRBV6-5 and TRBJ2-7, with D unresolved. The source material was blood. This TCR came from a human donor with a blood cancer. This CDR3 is CASSYSNSYEQYF. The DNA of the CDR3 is TGTGCCAGCAGTTACTCGAACAGCTACGAGCAGTACTTC.